The 27 T cell receptor beta chains in this list originate from one sample, sequenced in a study of human T cells and chemical hapten exposure (dated by TCRdb to the early 2020s). The time point label of this sample denotes: pre-sensitization, week 0. Read against the paper, the sample's treatment or condition label means: therapeutic diphenylcyclopropenone sensitization with weekly scalp DPC. The protocol used for the library was RACE. TCRdb lists the instrument as NextSeq 500. TCRdb reprocessing: public reads trimmed at Q25 with fastp, clones called with MiXCR, in-frame beta chains kept. Merged by CDR3 protein, the rows form single entries marked with the most common genes and DNA. This sample is represented by 95,000 to 100,000 distinct CDR3 sequences; 9.5% to 14% of them were singletons. The top ten constitute approximately 3.1% of the sample. This specimen consisted of whole blood, obtained in connection with sensitization to the hapten diphenylcyclopropenone (DPC). The receptors here all came from a woman aged 60-75 years with alopecia areata. Some clones in this sample may be carry-over from other donors' samples.

The chain uses TRBV27 and TRBJ1-2, with D perhaps TRBD1 (5 bases). The CDR3 is 15 amino acids. Germline V gene sequence: CDR1 MNHEY, CDR2 SMNVEV (reference sequence). Trimming pared 0 bases from V and 0 bases from J, leaving 8 bases between. The CDR3: CASSLSRAPNYGYTF. The CDR3 region has the DNA TGTGCCAGCAGTTTATCCAGGGCCCCTAACTATGGCTACACCTTC.

Here the CDR3 reads CASSFGVDFYEQYF. The CDR3 DNA is TGTGCCAGCAGCTTTGGGGTCGATTTCTACGAGCAGTACTTC. The chain links TRBV12-3 or TRBV12-4 to TRBJ2-7; D gene uncertain. V shed 6 bases and J shed 3 bases, with 15 bases lying between them. The CDR3 consists of 14 residues.

This clonotype appeared many times. This chain uses TRBV5-1 with TRBJ1-1; D not certain. V gave up 4 bases and J gave up 1 base, with 11 bases separating them. The CDR3 consists of 14 residues. Germline assignment: CDR1 SGHRS and CDR2 YFSETQ. CDR3 sequence reads: CASSPPIGNTEAFF. In nucleotides, the CDR3 is TGCGCCAGCAGCCCACCGATAGGGAACACTGAAGCTTTCTTT.

This sequence joins TRBV7-9 and TRBJ1-2, with a weak D call TRBD1 (5 bases). V was trimmed by 3 bases and J by 8 bases, leaving 13 bases between them. Germline assignment: CDR1 SEHNR and CDR2 FQNEAQ (reference sequence). The CDR3 totals 13 residues. Written as DNA, the CDR3 is TGTGCCAGCAGCTTCGGACACTACGGGGGCTACACCTTC. This encodes CASSFGHYGGYTF.

This clonotype was counted a few times. The V call is TRBV25-1, the J call TRBJ1-6; no reliable D call. This CDR3 spans 15 amino acids. In germline, CDR1 is MGHDK, CDR2 SYGVNS. Trimming stripped 4 bases from V and 0 bases from J, with 7 bases between. The CDR3 reads CASSGMSSYNSPLHF. CDR3 sequence (DNA): TGTGCCAGCAGTGGAATGAGCTCCTATAATTCACCCCTCCACTTT. The variable domain in full, completed from reference TRBV25-1 and TRBJ1-6, reads EADIYQTPRYLVIGTGKKITLECSQTMGHDKMYWYQQDPGMELHLIHYSYGVNSTEKGDLSSESTVSRIRTEHFPLTLESARPSHTSQYLCASSGMSSYNSPLHFGNGTRLTVT.

V usage is TRBV6-2 or TRBV6-3 and J usage is TRBJ1-5, with no clear D. This CDR3 region has 16 residues. The V end lost 0 bases, the J end lost 3 bases, and 12 bases lay between the germline ends. Germline lookup yields CDR1 MNHEY and CDR2 SVGEGT. CDR3 nucleotides: TGTGCCAGCAGTTACTCGTCGAACAGCCTCAATCAGCCCCAGCATTTT. Encoded protein: CASSYSSNSLNQPQHF.

Ten or more counts support this clonotype. The chain recombines TRBV2 with TRBJ1-5; 7 positions match TRBD1. V gave up 6 bases and J gave up 6 bases; unmatched junction bases: 8. The germline V gene encodes CDR1 SNHLY and CDR2 FYNNEI. There are 14 residues in the CDR3. CDR3 bases: TGTGCCAGCAGCGCAGGGGGTCGGGTTCAGCCCCAGCATTTT. Protein sequence: CASSAGGRVQPQHF. The full variable domain, its missing parts supplied by reference TRBV2 and TRBJ1-5, is EPEVTQTPSHQVTQMGQEVILRCVPISNHLYFYWYRQILGQKVEFLVSFYNNEISEKSEIFDDQFSVERPDGSNFTLKIRSTKLEDSAMYFCASSAGGRVQPQHFGDGTRLSIL.

The V gene is TRBV20-1, the J gene TRBJ2-3, with D tentatively TRBD2 (5 bases). CDR3 length: 12 amino acids. The germline V and J ends were trimmed by 5 bases and 7 bases, with 13 bases remaining between them. Germline V lookup: CDR1 DFQATT, CDR2 SNEGSKA (reference sequence). CDR3 bases: TGCAGTGCTCCAGGAACGGGGAATACGCAGTATTTT. Protein product: CSAPGTGNTQYF.

This chain links TRBV5-1 with TRBJ1-1; TRBD1 matches 8 bases. V shed 4 bases, J shed 5 bases, and the junction held 7 bases outside the gene matches. This CDR3 contains 14 residues. Germline lookup yields CDR1 SGHRS and CDR2 YFSETQ. The CDR3 sequence: CASSPGQGRTEAFF. The CDR3 DNA sequence: TGCGCCAGCAGCCCCGGACAGGGACGAACTGAAGCTTTCTTT.

V usage is TRBV15 and J usage is TRBJ2-1; 8 bases map to TRBD1. Germline V gene data show CDR1 as LNHNV and CDR2 as YYDKDF (reference sequence). With V trimmed by 4 bases and J by 5 bases, 4 bases remained unmatched. The CDR3 contains 14 residues. The DNA of the CDR3 is TGTGCCACCAGCAAACGACAGGGGAACAATGAGCAGTTCTTC. It encodes CATSKRQGNNEQFF.

The table lists this clonotype with many counts. This chain connects TRBV4-1 to TRBJ1-3, with a tentative D call TRBD1 (5 bases). The CDR3 length is 17 residues. The germline CDR1 and CDR2 sequences are MGHRA and YSYEKL. V gave up 1 base and J gave up 0 bases, with 13 bases separating them. This CDR3 is CASSQVGRVSSGNTIYF. CDR3 coding DNA: TGCGCCAGCAGCCAAGTGGGGCGGGTGAGCTCTGGAAACACCATATATTTT.

V usage is TRBV27 and J usage is TRBJ2-3, with D perhaps matching TRBD1 (6 bases). Germline loops: CDR1 MNHEY, CDR2 SMNVEV (reference sequence). The CDR3 extends over 15 amino acids. V lost 5 bases and J lost 11, with 23 bases in between. The CDR3: CASSPPRGTMIRQYF. Written as DNA, the CDR3 is TGTGCCAGCAGTCCCCCGAGGGGGACGATGATACGGCAGTATTTT.

This clonotype occurred many times. Here the CDR3 DNA reads TGTGCCACTACTAGCGGGGGGGCGGAGACCCAGTACTTC. Its translation: CATTSGGAETQYF. This chain joins TRBV10-3 and TRBJ2-5; 13 bases match TRBD2. V was pared by 10 bases and J by 5 bases, with 4 bases of the junction left unmatched. Germline V gives CDR1 ENHRY, CDR2 SYGVKD. The length of the CDR3 is 13 residues.

The gene calls are TRBV7-2 and TRBJ2-7; D is uncertain. V was shortened by 2 bases and J by 5 bases, with 4 bases between the two germline ends. The CDR3 is 11 residues long. The V gene's germline CDR1 is SGHTA and CDR2 FQGNSA. In DNA, the CDR3 is TGTGCCAGCAGCTTATATAACGAGCAGTACTTC. Amino acid sequence: CASSLYNEQYF. Full variable domain (remainder filled in from reference TRBV7-2 and TRBJ2-7): GAGVSQSPSNKVTEKGKDVELRCDPISGHTALYWYRQSLGQGLEFLIYFQGNSAPDKSGLPSDRFSAERTGGSVSTLTIQRTQQEDSAVYLCASSLYNEQYFGPGTRLTVT.

This clonotype was picked up a small number of times. V gene TRBV5-4 combines with J gene TRBJ2-3, with 12 bases identical to TRBD2. With V trimmed by 4 bases and J by 0 bases, 6 bases remained unmatched. CDR1 SGHNT and CDR2 YYREEE come from the germline V gene (reference sequence). This CDR3 has 17 amino acids. The CDR3 loop is CASSVRLAGVSTDTQYF. In nucleotides, the CDR3 is TGTGCCAGCAGCGTAAGACTAGCGGGGGTTAGCACAGATACGCAGTATTTT.

This clonotype was counted only a few times. V is TRBV6-5 and J is TRBJ1-3; weak D call: TRBD1 (5 bases). CDR1 and CDR2 (germline): MNHEY, SVGAGI. The CDR3 sequence is 16 residues long. Trimming left V 0 bases short and J 0 bases short, with 9 bases between. The CDR3 is CASSYSRQSSGNTIYF. CDR3 in DNA: TGTGCCAGCAGTTACTCGCGACAGAGCTCTGGAAACACCATATATTTT.

This clonotype occurred many times. This chain uses TRBV6-1 with TRBJ1-5, with D tentatively TRBD1 (6 bases). The germline V gene has CDR1 MNHNS and CDR2 SASEGT. V was pared by 3 bases and J by 3 bases, with 12 bases between. The CDR3 spans 15 residues. CDR3 coding DNA: TGTGCCAGCAGTGACAGGGGAATTAACAATCAGCCCCAGCATTTT. Its protein is CASSDRGINNQPQHF.

This clonotype was detected many times. The V and J genes are TRBV4-1 and TRBJ1-5, with 7 positions matching TRBD1. The CDR3 is made up of 18 amino acids. Germline V gene data show CDR1 as MGHRA and CDR2 as YSYEKL. Trimming took 6 bases from V and 9 from J; bases not matched to a gene: 23. CDR3 sequence reads: CASRSVKGQLQGPWPQHF. The CDR3 DNA is TGCGCCAGCAGGTCTGTCAAAGGACAGCTACAGGGGCCGTGGCCCCAGCATTTT.

The chain couples TRBV10-2 to TRBJ1-1; no clear D gene. Germline assignment: CDR1 WSHSY and CDR2 SAAADI. The CDR3 sequence is 14 residues long. The V end lost 2 bases, the J end lost 4 bases, and 11 bases lay between the germline ends. The CDR3 loop is CASSESGRRTEAFF. The CDR3 DNA reads TGCGCCAGCAGTGAGAGCGGGAGGCGCACTGAAGCTTTCTTT.

This chain links TRBV2 with TRBJ2-5; D might be TRBD2 (5 bases). Per germline, CDR1 SNHLY and CDR2 FYNNEI. This CDR3 comprises 13 residues. V was shortened by 7 bases and J by 2 bases, with 11 bases between the two germline ends. CDR3 loop: CASTGIAQETQYF. CDR3 DNA: TGTGCCAGCACTGGAATAGCGCAAGAGACCCAGTACTTC.

This clonotype was counted many times. V is TRBV20-1 and J is TRBJ2-1; D is perhaps TRBD1 or TRBD2 (6 bases each). V gave up 4 bases and J gave up 4 bases, with 14 bases separating them. In germline, CDR1 is DFQATT, CDR2 SNEGSKA (reference sequence). The CDR3 has 14 amino acids. The CDR3 coding sequence is TGCAGTGCTAACCCCCGGGGGCGTTACAATGAGCAGTTCTTC. It codes for CSANPRGRYNEQFF.

In its sample, this clonotype was seen many times. This chain uses TRBV12-3 or TRBV12-4 with TRBJ2-3; D call uncertain. Trimming stripped 5 bases from V and 2 bases from J, with 5 bases between. This CDR3 has 12 amino acids. The CDR3 DNA reads as TGTGCCAGCAGTCCGTACACAGATACGCAGTATTTT. Encoded protein: CASSPYTDTQYF.

The CDR3 spells CASSLGGGNEQYF. In DNA, the CDR3 is TGTGCCAGCAGCCTCGGGGGGGGGAACGAGCAGTACTTC. The genes are TRBV7-8 and TRBJ2-7; 8 bases are a match to TRBD2. This CDR3 has 13 amino acids. The germline gives CDR1 SGHVS, CDR2 FQNEAQ. With 5 bases clipped from V and 5 bases from J, the junction kept 5 bases outside the gene matches.

The chain couples TRBV29-1 to TRBJ2-5, with 8 positions matching TRBD2. Germline trimming cut 4 bases from V and 6 bases from J; bases unmatched to any gene: 4. Per germline, CDR1 SQVTM and CDR2 ANQGSEA. The length of the CDR3 is 12 residues. The CDR3 coding sequence is TGCAGCGTTGCGGGACTAGGTCAGACCCAGTACTTC. As protein: CSVAGLGQTQYF.

The table lists this clonotype with many counts. The rearrangement links TRBV6-2 or TRBV6-3 to TRBJ2-1, with D possibly matching TRBD2 (6 bases). CDR3 length equals 15 residues. CDR1 MNHEY and CDR2 SVGEGT come from the germline V gene. Trimming cost V 8 bases and J 9 bases, with 23 bases left between them. The CDR3 spells CASLEAGLPRGEQFF. For the CDR3, the DNA is TGTGCCAGCTTAGAAGCGGGCCTCCCGAGGGGTGAGCAGTTCTTC.

In this sample, this clonotype turned up a few times. J is TRBJ2-1 and V is TRBV5-1; TRBD1 agrees at 12 bases. CDR1 SGHRS and CDR2 YFSETQ come from the germline V gene. The CDR3 spans 14 residues. The V segment lost 0 bases and the J segment 12 bases; nucleotides outside the gene matches: 4. CDR3 residues: CASSLGRDRGLQFF. CDR3 in DNA: TGCGCCAGCAGCTTGGGACGGGACAGGGGGCTGCAGTTCTTC.

This clonotype turned up a few times. V gene TRBV6-1 combines with J gene TRBJ1-3; 7 nucleotides match TRBD1. The germline V gene encodes CDR1 MNHNS and CDR2 SASEGT. Trimming at V came to 6 bases and at J to 1 base, leaving 9 bases not matched to a gene. The CDR3 totals 16 residues. CDR3 amino acids: CASSAGTVNSGNTIYF. In DNA, the CDR3 is TGTGCCAGCAGCGCCGGGACAGTAAATTCTGGAAACACCATATATTTT.